The rows below give T cell receptor beta chains drawn from one sample of a study of blood T cell repertoires in COVID-19. TCRdb's copy holds only in-frame clones and misses some; the assay was immunoSEQ multiplex PCR. The sample includes around 280,000 clones, around nine tenths of them seen just once. The specimen sequenced was peripheral blood. These receptors came from a woman aged 25 to 39 with COVID-19, enrolled during active disease. CDR3s include the opening cysteine and the closing phenylalanine or tryptophan. The D gene is left open where the match is weak. Where a row states a size, it is once, few, many or the class of an expanded clone; other rows omit it.

cdr3_aa: CASSEKGVETQYF
cdr3_nt: TGTGCCAGCAGTGAAAAGGGGGTGGAGACCCAGTACTTC
d_call: .
clone_size: .
j_call: TRBJ2-5
v_call: TRBV2

cdr3_aa: CAWIQGAADTQYF
cdr3_nt: TGTGCCTGGATACAGGGGGCCGCAGATACGCAGTATTTT
d_call: TRBD1
clone_size: .
j_call: TRBJ2-3
v_call: TRBV30

cdr3_aa: CASSLYQGARTEAFF
cdr3_nt: TGTGCCAGCAGCTTATATCAGGGGGCACGAACTGAAGCTTTCTTT
d_call: TRBD1
clone_size: .
j_call: TRBJ1-1
v_call: TRBV5-8

cdr3_aa: CSVDSGGPGEQYF
cdr3_nt: TGCAGCGTTGATTCGGGAGGGCCGGGTGAGCAGTACTTC
d_call: TRBD2
clone_size: .
j_call: TRBJ2-7
v_call: TRBV29-1

cdr3_aa: CASSSTGGREKLFF
cdr3_nt: TGTGCCAGCAGCTCTACAGGGGGTAGGGAAAAACTGTTTTTT
d_call: TRBD1
clone_size: .
j_call: TRBJ1-4
v_call: TRBV3-1/TRBV3-2

cdr3_aa: CASSFGDYGYTF
cdr3_nt: TGTGCCAGCAGCTTCGGAGACTATGGCTACACCTTC
d_call: .
clone_size: .
j_call: TRBJ1-2
v_call: TRBV7-9

cdr3_aa: CASSPIIQGADSPLHF
cdr3_nt: TGTGCCAGCAGTCCAATCATACAGGGGGCCGATTCACCCCTCCACTTT
d_call: TRBD1
clone_size: .
j_call: TRBJ1-6
v_call: TRBV28

cdr3_aa: CASRRGENQPQHF
cdr3_nt: TGTGCCAGCAGGCGGGGGGAAAATCAGCCCCAGCATTTT
d_call: .
clone_size: .
j_call: TRBJ1-5
v_call: TRBV6-5

cdr3_aa: CASSPAAQHF
cdr3_nt: TGTGCCAGCAGCCCTGCAGCCCAGCATTTT
d_call: .
clone_size: .
j_call: TRBJ1-5
v_call: TRBV7-3

cdr3_aa: CAWSFSGEQPQHF
cdr3_nt: TGTGCCTGGAGTTTTTCTGGGGAGCAGCCCCAGCATTTT
d_call: .
clone_size: few
j_call: TRBJ1-5
v_call: TRBV30

cdr3_aa: CAISGRQGEDGYTF
cdr3_nt: TGTGCCATCAGTGGGAGACAGGGGGAGGATGGCTACACCTTC
d_call: TRBD1
clone_size: .
j_call: TRBJ1-2
v_call: TRBV10-3

cdr3_aa: CASSYLGRESTDTQYF
cdr3_nt: TGTGCCAGCAGTTACCTCGGGAGAGAGAGCACAGATACGCAGTATTTT
d_call: .
clone_size: .
j_call: TRBJ2-3
v_call: TRBV6-5

cdr3_aa: CASSQPRDRGEYEHNSPLHF
cdr3_nt: TGCGCCAGCAGCCAGCCCCGGGACAGGGGGGAGTATGAGCATAATTCACCCCTCCACTTT
d_call: TRBD1
clone_size: .
j_call: TRBJ1-6
v_call: TRBV4-1

cdr3_aa: CASRSSGNNEQFF
cdr3_nt: TGTGCCAGCAGGTCTAGCGGTAACAATGAGCAGTTCTTC
d_call: TRBD2
clone_size: .
j_call: TRBJ2-1
v_call: TRBV6-5

cdr3_aa: CASSLTGEQAYGYTF
cdr3_nt: TGTGCCAGTAGCCTAACAGGGGAACAGGCCTATGGCTACACCTTC
d_call: TRBD1
clone_size: .
j_call: TRBJ1-2
v_call: TRBV19

cdr3_aa: CASSFWQGYEQYF
cdr3_nt: TGTGCCAGCAGCTTCTGGCAGGGCTACGAGCAGTACTTC
d_call: .
clone_size: .
j_call: TRBJ2-7
v_call: TRBV11-2

cdr3_aa: CASSQELAGDYEQYF
cdr3_nt: TGCGCCAGCAGCCAAGAGCTAGCGGGAGACTACGAGCAGTACTTC
d_call: TRBD2
clone_size: .
j_call: TRBJ2-7
v_call: TRBV4-3

cdr3_aa: CASSPPGRSSSGNTIYF
cdr3_nt: TGTGCCAGCAGCCCCCCGGGTAGATCCTCGTCTGGAAACACCATATATTTT
d_call: .
clone_size: .
j_call: TRBJ1-3
v_call: TRBV21-1

cdr3_aa: CASSPSGVNGYTF
cdr3_nt: TGTGCCAGCAGCCCCTCAGGGGTGAATGGCTACACCTTC
d_call: .
clone_size: .
j_call: TRBJ1-2
v_call: TRBV11-2

cdr3_aa: CASMGSTQETQYF
cdr3_nt: TGTGCCAGCATGGGGAGCACCCAAGAGACCCAGTACTTC
d_call: .
clone_size: .
j_call: TRBJ2-5
v_call: TRBV6-5

cdr3_aa: CASSVLSQWDEQYF
cdr3_nt: TGTGCCAGCAGCGTCCTATCACAGTGGGACGAGCAGTACTTC
d_call: .
clone_size: .
j_call: TRBJ2-7
v_call: TRBV9

cdr3_aa: CASSVAASGVHKLEQYF
cdr3_nt: TGTGCCAGCAGCGTAGCGGCTAGCGGGGTACACAAACTCGAGCAGTACTTC
d_call: TRBD2
clone_size: few
j_call: TRBJ2-7
v_call: TRBV9

cdr3_aa: CASTPSRNYGYTF
cdr3_nt: TGTGCCAGCACACCCTCGAGGAACTATGGCTACACCTTC
d_call: .
clone_size: .
j_call: TRBJ1-2
v_call: TRBV28

cdr3_aa: CASSEVSGAEAFF
cdr3_nt: TGCGCCAGCAGTGAAGTCTCCGGGGCTGAAGCTTTCTTT
d_call: .
clone_size: once
j_call: TRBJ1-1
v_call: TRBV10-1

cdr3_aa: CASSLNGRGPNQPQHF
cdr3_nt: TGTGCCAGCAGTTTAAACGGCAGGGGGCCCAATCAGCCCCAGCATTTT
d_call: TRBD1
clone_size: .
j_call: TRBJ1-5
v_call: TRBV28

cdr3_aa: CASSPDRDTGELFF
cdr3_nt: TGTGCCAGCTCTCCAGACAGGGACACCGGGGAGCTGTTTTTT
d_call: TRBD1
clone_size: .
j_call: TRBJ2-2
v_call: TRBV18

cdr3_aa: CAWSTQGNEQFF
cdr3_nt: TGTGCCTGGAGTACCCAGGGAAATGAGCAGTTCTTC
d_call: .
clone_size: .
j_call: TRBJ2-1
v_call: TRBV30

cdr3_aa: CASSPGLAKYEQYF
cdr3_nt: TGTGCCAGCAGCCCGGGACTAGCGAAGTACGAGCAGTACTTC
d_call: TRBD2
clone_size: .
j_call: TRBJ2-7
v_call: TRBV6-5

cdr3_aa: CASSRLSSGARLEQFF
cdr3_nt: TGCGCCAGCAGCCGCCTTAGCAGCGGGGCCCGCCTGGAGCAGTTCTTC
d_call: TRBD2
clone_size: .
j_call: TRBJ2-1
v_call: TRBV5-1

cdr3_aa: CASSDWSDYEQYF
cdr3_nt: TGTGCCAGCAGTGACTGGAGTGACTACGAGCAGTACTTC
d_call: .
clone_size: .
j_call: TRBJ2-7
v_call: TRBV2

cdr3_aa: CAISEPRLSYEQYF
cdr3_nt: TGTGCCATCAGTGAGCCTCGACTGTCCTACGAGCAGTACTTC
d_call: .
clone_size: .
j_call: TRBJ2-7
v_call: TRBV10-3

cdr3_aa: CASSFRTRQGTSGLNLNTEAFF
cdr3_nt: TGTGCCAGCAGCTTTAGGACAAGACAGGGAACTTCTGGTTTGAACTTAAACACTGAAGCTTTCTTT
d_call: TRBD1
clone_size: .
j_call: TRBJ1-1
v_call: TRBV7-8

cdr3_aa: CASSLAHSGAYEQYF
cdr3_nt: TGTGCCAGCAGTTTAGCTCATTCAGGGGCCTACGAGCAGTACTTC
d_call: .
clone_size: .
j_call: TRBJ2-7
v_call: TRBV27

cdr3_aa: CAIARSGSYEQYF
cdr3_nt: TGTGCCATCGCGAGAAGCGGCTCCTACGAGCAGTACTTC
d_call: .
clone_size: .
j_call: TRBJ2-7
v_call: TRBV28

cdr3_aa: CASSDPRRGYNEQFF
cdr3_nt: TGTGCCAGCAGTGACCCCCGTAGGGGCTACAATGAGCAGTTCTTC
d_call: .
clone_size: .
j_call: TRBJ2-1
v_call: TRBV6-4

cdr3_aa: CASSQTGWNSPLHF
cdr3_nt: TGCGCCAGCAGCCAAACAGGGTGGAATTCACCCCTCCACTTT
d_call: .
clone_size: .
j_call: TRBJ1-6
v_call: TRBV4-3

cdr3_aa: CASRQDGGNEQFF
cdr3_nt: TGTGCCAGCAGACAGGACGGGGGGAATGAGCAGTTCTTC
d_call: TRBD2
clone_size: .
j_call: TRBJ2-1
v_call: TRBV14

cdr3_aa: CASSTRRRGNEKLFF
cdr3_nt: TGTGCCAGCAGTACCCGACGGAGGGGTAATGAAAAACTGTTTTTT
d_call: .
clone_size: .
j_call: TRBJ1-4
v_call: TRBV28

cdr3_aa: CASSVAGLAGGTQETQYF
cdr3_nt: TGTGCCAGCAGCGTAGCTGGCCTAGCGGGAGGCACACAAGAGACCCAGTACTTC
d_call: TRBD2
clone_size: .
j_call: TRBJ2-5
v_call: TRBV9

cdr3_aa: CASSKSKNEAFF
cdr3_nt: TGTGCCAGCAGCAAATCCAAAAATGAAGCTTTCTTT
d_call: .
clone_size: .
j_call: TRBJ1-1
v_call: TRBV21-1

cdr3_aa: CASSHLRGTGGYEQYF
cdr3_nt: TGTGCCAGCAGTCACCTGAGAGGGACAGGGGGCTACGAGCAGTACTTC
d_call: TRBD1
clone_size: few
j_call: TRBJ2-7
v_call: TRBV28

cdr3_aa: CASSFGTVNSPLHF
cdr3_nt: TGCGCCAGCAGCTTCGGGACAGTTAATTCACCCCTCCACTTT
d_call: TRBD1
clone_size: .
j_call: TRBJ1-6
v_call: TRBV5-1

cdr3_aa: CASVAAGADTQYF
cdr3_nt: TGTGCCAGCGTGGCTGCAGGGGCAGATACGCAGTATTTT
d_call: .
clone_size: .
j_call: TRBJ2-3
v_call: TRBV7-9

cdr3_aa: CASSPGWAGAETQYF
cdr3_nt: TGTGCCAGCAGCCCGGGATGGGCGGGAGCTGAGACCCAGTACTTC
d_call: TRBD2
clone_size: .
j_call: TRBJ2-5
v_call: TRBV7-9

cdr3_aa: CASSSGTGSLHF
cdr3_nt: TGTGCCAGCAGCTCTGGGACAGGGAGTCTCCACTTT
d_call: TRBD1
clone_size: .
j_call: TRBJ1-6
v_call: TRBV28

cdr3_aa: CASSYTGTGVGGYTF
cdr3_nt: TGTGCCAGCAGTTACACAGGGACAGGGGTGGGCGGCTACACCTTC
d_call: TRBD1
clone_size: .
j_call: TRBJ1-2
v_call: TRBV6-6

cdr3_aa: CATSDAGGDEQYF
cdr3_nt: TGTGCCACCAGTGATGCAGGGGGCGACGAGCAGTACTTC
d_call: TRBD1
clone_size: .
j_call: TRBJ2-7
v_call: TRBV24-1

cdr3_aa: CAWSRGSYEQYF
cdr3_nt: TGTGCCTGGAGTCGGGGGTCCTACGAGCAGTACTTC
d_call: .
clone_size: .
j_call: TRBJ2-7
v_call: TRBV30

cdr3_aa: CASSDRDRGGNQPQHF
cdr3_nt: TGTGCCAGCAGTGACCGGGACAGGGGTGGCAATCAGCCCCAGCATTTT
d_call: TRBD1
clone_size: .
j_call: TRBJ1-5
v_call: TRBV6-1

cdr3_aa: CASRLQGAAQPQHF
cdr3_nt: TGTGCCAGCAGACTACAGGGGGCGGCGCAGCCCCAGCATTTT
d_call: TRBD1
clone_size: .
j_call: TRBJ1-5
v_call: TRBV27

cdr3_aa: CASRGGRESSYEQYF
cdr3_nt: TGTGCCAGCCGGGGGGGGCGGGAGAGCTCCTACGAGCAGTACTTC
d_call: TRBD2
clone_size: .
j_call: TRBJ2-7
v_call: TRBV7-2

cdr3_aa: CASRRTSGSWEQYF
cdr3_nt: TGTGCCAGCAGGCGGACTAGCGGGAGTTGGGAGCAGTACTTC
d_call: TRBD2
clone_size: few
j_call: TRBJ2-7
v_call: TRBV27